These 17 T cell receptor beta chains share one sample of origin, sequenced in a study of response to subunit inactivated influenza vaccine. From the RT-PCR reads, TCRdb called clonotypes with MiXCR, one entry per CDR3 protein. Among a few hundred thousand distinct CDR3 sequences listed, roughly 22% were seen once. Sample: PBMCs from blood, taken about 20 months after vaccination. The origin of the receptors is a man aged 50 to 69 who received an inactivated influenza vaccine.

V and J are TRBV11-2 and TRBJ1-6; D unclear. The germline V and J ends were trimmed by 1 base and 10 bases, with 11 bases remaining between them. Germline V gene sequence: CDR1 SGHAT, CDR2 FQNNGV. The CDR3 is made up of 14 amino acids. The CDR3 nucleotides read TGTGCCAGCAGCTTAGTAACTCTTTACTCACCCCTCCACTTT. Translated: CASSLVTLYSPLHF.

This sequence joins TRBV6-2 or TRBV6-3 and TRBJ2-3; 10 bases match TRBD2. V shed 6 bases, J shed 9 bases, and the junction held 3 bases outside the gene matches. CDR1 and CDR2 (germline): MNHEY, SVGEGT. The CDR3 is made up of 12 amino acids. The CDR3 spells CASRSSGGTQYF. CDR3 sequence (DNA): TGTGCCAGCAGAAGTAGCGGGGGGACGCAGTATTTT.

In this sample, this clonotype turned up a few times. V usage is TRBV5-1 and J usage is TRBJ1-6, with a weak D call TRBD1 (5 bases). The CDR3 runs to 15 residues. Trimming stripped 5 bases from V and 5 bases from J, with 14 bases between. Looked up from germline, CDR1 is SGHRS and CDR2 is YFSETQ. The CDR3 is CASRSTETNNSPLHF. CDR3 nucleotide sequence: TGCGCCAGCAGATCGACAGAAACCAATAATTCACCCCTCCACTTT.

V gene TRBV6-5 combines with J gene TRBJ1-1; D is unclear. The V gene's germline CDR1 is MNHEY and CDR2 SVGAGI. This CDR3 is 15 amino acids long. Between the trimmed V and J ends, which lost 0 bases and 4 bases, there was a span of 12 bases. CDR3 amino acids: CASSYSGLGTTEAFF. In DNA, the CDR3 is TGTGCCAGCAGTTACTCGGGTCTGGGTACCACTGAAGCTTTCTTT.

This clonotype was seen only a few times. The chain links TRBV7-6 to TRBJ2-7; 7 nucleotides align to TRBD1. This CDR3 comprises 18 residues. Unmatched junction bases numbered 13, after V lost 1 base and J lost 1 base. Per germline, CDR1 SGHVS and CDR2 FNYEAQ. The DNA of the CDR3 is TGTGCCAGCAGCTTAGAACCCAGCAGGGGGAGTGGGTCCTACGAGCAGTACTTC. Translating gives CASSLEPSRGSGSYEQYF.

As regards this clonotype: A read error is possible here, since a much larger clone lies one base away. The chain has TRBV2 and TRBJ2-7; TRBD1 matches 10 bases. The CDR3 sequence is 14 residues long. V was pared by 4 bases and J by 1 base, with 1 base of the junction left unmatched. CDR1 is SNHLY and CDR2 is FYNNEI in the germline V gene. CDR3 in amino acids: CASSGDRGSYEQYF. In DNA, the CDR3 is TGTGCCAGCAGTGGGGACAGGGGATCCTACGAGCAGTACTTC. The complete variable domain, with remaining parts taken from reference TRBV2 and TRBJ2-7, reads EPEVTQTPSHQVTQMGQEVILRCVPISNHLYFYWYRQILGQKVEFLVSFYNNEISEKSEIFDDQFSVERPDGSNFTLKIRSTKLEDSAMYFCASSGDRGSYEQYFGPGTRLTVT.

This chain connects TRBV5-1 to TRBJ2-1, with TRBD2 matching over 13 bases. The germline V gene encodes CDR1 SGHRS and CDR2 YFSETQ. V lost 4 bases, J lost 8 bases, and 6 bases stayed unmatched. The CDR3 loop spans 15 amino acids. The CDR3, as DNA: TGCGCCAGCAGCCTGGGACTAGCGGGGATGGATGAGCAGTTCTTC. Translated: CASSLGLAGMDEQFF.

This clonotype was picked up a small number of times. The chain links TRBV20-1 to TRBJ2-3; 8 positions match TRBD2. The CDR3 has 14 amino acids. With 5 bases clipped from V and 1 base from J, the junction kept 5 bases outside the gene matches. Germline assignment: CDR1 DFQATT and CDR2 SNEGSKA (reference sequence). The CDR3 bases are TGCAGTGCTGAAATAGCGGGGCGCACAGATACGCAGTATTTT. It yields the protein CSAEIAGRTDTQYF.

The V call is TRBV20-1, the J call TRBJ2-7; D is undetermined. V was cut by 0 bases and J by 0 bases, with 6 bases left in between. This CDR3 region has 13 residues. CDR1 is DFQATT, CDR2 SNEGSKA, per germline (reference sequence). CDR3 DNA sequence: TGCAGTGCTAGAGATGTGAGCTCCTACGAGCAGTACTTC. Translating it yields CSARDVSSYEQYF.

About this clonotype: Being one base from a much bigger clone, this may be a read error. The rearrangement uses TRBV20-1 and TRBJ1-5; D might be TRBD1 (5 bases). This CDR3 comprises 14 residues. CDR1 is DFQATT and CDR2 is SNEGSKA in the germline V gene (reference sequence). The CDR3 DNA reads TGCAGTGCTAGGGACATCTATAGCAAACAGCCCCAGCATTTT. Translation: CSARDIYSKQPQHF.

The rearrangement joins TRBV28 to TRBJ2-1; D gene ambiguous. Trimming removed 3 bases at V and 3 bases at J, with 12 bases between. From germline, CDR1 is MDHEN and CDR2 SYDVKM. The CDR3 loop spans 15 amino acids. The CDR3 here is CASSFNRPLYNEQFF. The CDR3 bases are TGTGCCAGCAGTTTTAACAGACCCCTCTACAATGAGCAGTTCTTC.

The chain employs TRBV11-2 and TRBJ1-6; 10 bases agree with TRBD1. V lost 3 bases and J lost 7; bases outside the gene matches: 3. CDR3 length equals 15 residues. Germline V lookup: CDR1 SGHAT, CDR2 FQNNGV. The CDR3 DNA follows: TGTGCCAGCAGCTTCGGGACAGGGGCGAATTCACCCCTCCACTTT. It encodes CASSFGTGANSPLHF.

This chain joins TRBV20-1 and TRBJ2-7; D not resolved. This CDR3 has 15 amino acids. Germline V gene sequence: CDR1 DFQATT, CDR2 SNEGSKA (reference sequence). V dropped 3 bases and J dropped 0 bases, with 15 bases sitting between them. CDR3 coding DNA: TGCAGTGCTAGCTCTTTAGTTAACCCCTCCTACGAGCAGTACTTC. Translated, it gives CSASSLVNPSYEQYF.

This clonotype was recorded at least ten times. This chain joins TRBV6-1 and TRBJ1-2; D possibly corresponds to TRBD1 (6 bases). The CDR3 is made up of 13 amino acids. CDR1 and CDR2 (germline): MNHNS, SASEGT. Between the trimmed V and J ends, which lost 7 bases and 6 bases, there was a span of 15 bases. CDR3 loop: CASTLSRGDGYTF. As DNA, the CDR3 is TGTGCCAGCACTCTCTCCAGGGGAGATGGCTACACCTTC.

The chain recombines TRBV4-3 with TRBJ2-4, with TRBD2 matching over 11 bases. The germline CDR1 and CDR2 sequences are LGHNA and YSLEER. This CDR3 comprises 19 residues. V trimming: 4 bases; J trimming: 0 bases; junction bases outside the gene matches: 11. CDR3 in amino acids: CASSLSPSGGNLAKNIQYF. The CDR3 DNA reads TGCGCCAGCAGCCTAAGCCCTAGCGGGGGGAACCTAGCCAAAAACATTCAGTACTTC.

A few counts support this clonotype. The chain couples TRBV28 to TRBJ2-3; D remains ambiguous. The CDR3 has 13 residues. Germline CDR1 MDHEN, CDR2 SYDVKM. The V and J ends lost 7 bases and 2 bases respectively, with 10 bases between them. CDR3 sequence reads: CASKSANTDTQYF. Here the CDR3 DNA reads TGTGCCAGCAAATCCGCTAACACAGATACGCAGTATTTT.

This rearrangement joins TRBV10-3 to TRBJ2-3; TRBD1 or TRBD2 may be the D gene (6 bases each). CDR1 and CDR2 from the germline V gene are ENHRY and SYGVKD. This CDR3 is 13 amino acids long. Trimming took 4 bases from V and 4 from J, leaving 9 bases between them. CDR3 in amino acids: CAISGGAADTQYF. CDR3 sequence (DNA): TGTGCCATCAGTGGGGGGGCCGCAGATACGCAGTATTTT.